This T cell receptor beta chain was identified in a study of siplizumab effects on memory and regulatory T cells. CDR1 and CDR2 from the germline V gene are SGHTA and FQGTGA. The CDR3 spans 15 residues. Germline trimming cut 3 bases from V and 4 bases from J; bases unmatched to any gene: 5. The protocol was immunoSEQ multiplex PCR, while the TCRdb copy is restricted to in-frame clones and leaves out a portion. The sample has about 56,000 clones, 95% to 98% seen once; the top ten hold roughly 1.1%. The specimen sequenced was naive CD8+ T cells sorted from blood. This TCR was sampled from a human donor in good health. The chain links TRBV7-3 to TRBJ2-3; 9 bases are a match to TRBD2. This chain's CDR3 is CASSLGLAGPDTQYF. CDR3 bases: TGTGCCAGCAGCTTGGGGCTAGCGGGACCAGATACGCAGTATTTT.